This paragraph covers one TCR beta chain sequence. No antigen is known for it. V was clipped by 2 bases and J by 2 bases, with 16 bases between them. CDR1 and CDR2 from the germline V gene are SGHRS and YFSETQ. This CDR3 is 16 amino acids long. These data are taken from a study of cytomegalovirus exposure and HLA in healthy donors. Whole-study findings and limits: On later analysis, the bulk of CMV-associated TCR beta chains appeared to be HLA-restricted.

The PCR was carried out with 60 Vbeta primers and 13 Jbeta primers. The table came from immunoSEQ multiplex PCR; TCRdb's copy has only in-frame clones and leaves some out. The sample gives about 130,000 clones, around 80% of which show up once; 2.2% is in the top ten. Each donor's status was that of a healthy bone marrow donor. The chain links TRBV5-1 to TRBJ1-1, with a tentative D call TRBD1 (5 bases). Sequencing was done on a sample of PBMCs. The TCR was taken from a man aged 25-45 years in good health and CMV-seronegative. CDR3 DNA: TGCGCCAGCAGCTTCAATCCCCGGACAACCAACACTGAAGCTTTCTTT. Amino acids: CASSFNPRTTNTEAFF.